This TCR beta chain was identified in a study of blood T cell repertoires in COVID-19. Study information: T cells, B-cell-depleted T cells, or PBMCs supplied cDNA or gDNA.

The germline V gene encodes CDR1 SGHVS and CDR2 FNYEAQ. This CDR3 has 13 amino acids. The junction had 2 bases not matched to a gene; V was cut back by 0 bases and J by 6 bases. Study processing details: Reference gene primers were amplified, and this amplification served to estimate nucleated cell counts. Method: immunoSEQ multiplex PCR; TCRdb's copy keeps in-frame clones and lacks some. V and J calls and clone size follow that table, whereas D and trimming were derived from the DNA. The sample consists of approximately 110,000 clones, 75% to 90% of them appearing once. The sample was peripheral blood. This clonotype was sampled from a man in his 70s with acute or convalescent COVID-19. This sequence joins TRBV7-6 and TRBJ2-7; 7 bases align to TRBD1. The CDR3 is CASSLAAGGEQYF. The CDR3 DNA reads as TGTGCCAGCAGCTTAGCGGCAGGGGGCGAGCAGTACTTC.